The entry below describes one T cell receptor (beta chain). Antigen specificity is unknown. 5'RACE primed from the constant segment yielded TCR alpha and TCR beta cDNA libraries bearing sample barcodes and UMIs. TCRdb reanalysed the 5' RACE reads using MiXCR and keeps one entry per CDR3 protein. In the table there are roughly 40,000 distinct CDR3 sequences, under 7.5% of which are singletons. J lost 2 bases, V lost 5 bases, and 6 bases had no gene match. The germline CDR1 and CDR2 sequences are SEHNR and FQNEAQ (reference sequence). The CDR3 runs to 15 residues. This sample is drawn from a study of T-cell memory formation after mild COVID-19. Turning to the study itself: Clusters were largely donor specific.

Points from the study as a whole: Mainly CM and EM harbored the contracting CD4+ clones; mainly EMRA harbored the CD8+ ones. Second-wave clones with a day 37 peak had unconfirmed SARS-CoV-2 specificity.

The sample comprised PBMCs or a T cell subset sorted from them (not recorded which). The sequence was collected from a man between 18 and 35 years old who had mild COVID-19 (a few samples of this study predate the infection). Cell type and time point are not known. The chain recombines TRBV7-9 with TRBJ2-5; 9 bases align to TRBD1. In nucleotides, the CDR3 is TGTGCCAGCAGCCCGGGGACAGGGTCTCAAGAGACCCAGTACTTC. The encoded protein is CASSPGTGSQETQYF.